Listed here are 31 T cell receptor beta chains from one sample, sequenced in a study of blood T cell repertoires in COVID-19. Sequenced by immunoSEQ multiplex PCR; TCRdb stores in-frame clones only, minus some. The sample contains 190,000 or so clones, over 70% of which appear only once. Specimen: peripheral blood. These receptors all come from a man aged 45-65 years with active or convalescent COVID-19.

This clone was seen a single time. The rearrangement uses TRBV19 and TRBJ2-1; a possible D gene is TRBD1 (6 bases). Germline-derived CDR1 and CDR2 are LNHDA and SQIVND (reference sequence). V lost 6 bases and J 1 base, leaving 10 bases between the germline ends. CDR3 length: 14 amino acids. The CDR3 here is CASRSGQSYNEQFF. The CDR3 nucleotides are TGTGCCAGTAGGTCCGGACAGTCCTACAATGAGCAGTTCTTC.

The gene calls are TRBV7-9 and TRBJ1-4; 11 nucleotides match TRBD1. This CDR3 contains 16 residues. Germline V gene data show CDR1 as SEHNR and CDR2 as FQNEAQ (reference sequence). J was trimmed by 4 bases and V by 4 bases; bases with no gene match: 5. The CDR3 protein is CASSWDGTGGNEKLFF. The CDR3 DNA sequence: TGTGCCAGCAGCTGGGACGGGACAGGGGGTAATGAAAAACTGTTTTTT.

The chain is built from TRBV19 and TRBJ1-2; D may be TRBD1 (5 bases). Germline lookup yields CDR1 LNHDA and CDR2 SQIVND (reference sequence). The length of the CDR3 is 12 residues. V lost 4 bases and J 2 bases, leaving 5 bases between the germline ends. CDR3 residues: CASSKGNYGYTF. CDR3 DNA sequence: TGTGCCAGTAGTAAGGGGAACTATGGCTACACCTTC.

The chain couples TRBV6-6 to TRBJ2-7, with 9 bases matching TRBD1. CDR1 is MNHNY, CDR2 SVGAGI, per germline (reference sequence). The CDR3 covers 15 residues. The V and J ends lost 5 bases and 7 bases, in that order; junction bases with no gene match: 12. The CDR3 DNA is TGTGCCAGCAGTCGCCTCGGGACAGGGTCTCGGGAGCAGTACTTC. Its protein product is CASSRLGTGSREQYF.

This sequence joins TRBV4-1 and TRBJ2-7; 8 bases agree with TRBD1. V shed 4 bases, J shed 2 bases, and the junction held 1 base outside the gene matches. This CDR3 region has 13 residues. Per germline, CDR1 MGHRA and CDR2 YSYEKL. The CDR3 region has the DNA TGCGCCAGCAGCCCGGGACAGGCCTACGAGCAGTACTTC. Its translation: CASSPGQAYEQYF.

J is TRBJ2-7 and V is TRBV19; possibly TRBD2 for D (6 bases). V was cut by 3 bases and J by 1 base, with 10 bases left in between. The CDR3 length is 14 residues. Germline V lookup: CDR1 LNHDA, CDR2 SQIVND (reference sequence). CDR3 amino acids: CASSISGLSYEQYF. As DNA, the CDR3 is TGTGCCAGTAGTATTTCGGGACTTTCCTACGAGCAGTACTTC.

This clone was found a few times. V usage is TRBV30 and J usage is TRBJ2-1; TRBD2 agrees at 10 bases. The CDR3 extends over 15 amino acids. V lost 0 bases, J lost 9 bases, and 8 bases stayed unmatched. The V gene's germline CDR1 is GTSNPN and CDR2 SVGIG (reference sequence). CDR3 DNA: TGTGCCTGGAGTGTGACTCTGAGCGGGGGGGCTGAGCAGTTCTTC. This sequence encodes CAWSVTLSGGAEQFF.

J is TRBJ1-5 and V is TRBV6-5, with D hard to call. V shed 2 bases and J shed 6 bases, with 11 bases lying between them. The CDR3 is 14 amino acids. Germline CDR1 and CDR2: MNHEY and SVGAGI. CDR3 sequence: CASSYKVGSQPQHF. CDR3 nucleotide sequence: TGTGCCAGCAGTTACAAGGTCGGGAGTCAGCCCCAGCATTTT.

The genes are TRBV7-3 and TRBJ2-1; TRBD2 agrees at 13 bases. This CDR3 region has 13 residues. Germline V lookup: CDR1 SGHTA, CDR2 FQGTGA. J gave up 10 bases and V 5 bases, and 2 bases lay outside the gene matches. The CDR3 DNA follows: TGTGCCAGCAGCCCACTAGCGGGAGGGGAGCAGTTCTTC. Translating gives CASSPLAGGEQFF.

This clone was seen a single time. V and J are TRBV28 and TRBJ1-2, with 7 bases fitting TRBD1. Germline trimming cut 4 bases from V and 1 base from J; bases unmatched to any gene: 12. The germline CDR1 and CDR2 sequences are MDHEN and SYDVKM. This CDR3 is built from 17 residues. CDR3 DNA: TGTGCCAGCAGTTCCATACCCCAGGGGGTAGGTAACTATGGCTACACCTTC. As protein: CASSSIPQGVGNYGYTF.

J is TRBJ2-2 and V is TRBV27; D gene uncertain. The CDR3 length is 13 residues. The V and J ends lost 2 bases and 6 bases respectively, with 7 bases between them. In germline, CDR1 is MNHEY, CDR2 SMNVEV (reference sequence). The CDR3 is CASSLNQAGELFF. The CDR3 region has the DNA TGTGCCAGCAGTTTAAATCAGGCCGGGGAGCTGTTTTTT.

CDR3 region: CASGLVDRERETQYF. CDR3 coding DNA: TGTGCTAGTGGTTTGGTAGACAGGGAACGAGAGACCCAGTACTTC. The chain links TRBV12-5 to TRBJ2-5, with 7 bases fitting TRBD1. Germline V lookup: CDR1 LGHNT, CDR2 FRNRAP. This CDR3 has 15 amino acids. Losses at the gene ends were 0 bases for V and 4 bases for J; bases not matched to a gene: 5.

The chain joins TRBV7-9 to TRBJ2-3, with 7 bases that match TRBD2. This CDR3 is 15 amino acids long. V was pared by 5 bases and J by 0 bases, with 5 bases of the junction left unmatched. Germline V lookup: CDR1 SEHNR, CDR2 FQNEAQ (reference sequence). This CDR3 reads CASSQRGLSTDTQYF. CDR3 in DNA: TGTGCCAGCAGCCAGCGGGGCCTAAGCACAGATACGCAGTATTTT.

The rearrangement joins TRBV7-9 to TRBJ2-3; D uncertain. CDR1 and CDR2 from the germline V gene are SEHNR and FQNEAQ (reference sequence). This CDR3 spans 12 amino acids. With 2 bases removed from V and 5 bases from J, the gap between germline ends came to 5 bases. CDR3: CASSLLRDTQYF. The CDR3 nucleotides are TGTGCCAGCAGCTTATTGAGAGATACGCAGTATTTT.

This clone was recorded only once. V and J are TRBV19 and TRBJ1-5; 10 bases are a match to TRBD1. This CDR3 has 14 residues. J was trimmed by 4 bases and V by 7 bases; bases with no gene match: 4. CDR1 is LNHDA, CDR2 SQIVND, per germline (reference sequence). The CDR3 reads CASTWGQGNQPQHF. The DNA for the CDR3 is TGTGCCAGTACTTGGGGACAGGGGAATCAGCCCCAGCATTTT.

The CDR3 DNA reads as TGTGCCAGCAGTGACTCTGCGACAGGGGGAAGCAATCAGCCCCAGCATTTT. Its protein is CASSDSATGGSNQPQHF. The rearrangement links TRBV25-1 to TRBJ1-5; 9 bases map to TRBD1. J was trimmed by 1 base and V by 3 bases; bases with no gene match: 7. Per the germline V gene, CDR1 is MGHDK and CDR2 is SYGVNS. There are 17 residues in the CDR3.

The rearrangement uses TRBV12-3 or TRBV12-4 and TRBJ1-3; D gene unclear. Deletions cut 3 bases from V and 8 bases from J, with 11 bases between. The CDR3 sequence is 13 residues long. In DNA form, the CDR3 reads TGTGCCAGCAGTTTGACTAGGCGGGACACCATATATTTT. Translating gives CASSLTRRDTIYF.

This rearrangement joins TRBV12-3 or TRBV12-4 to TRBJ2-7, with no clear D. The CDR3 is made up of 12 amino acids. Trimming took 3 bases from V and 2 from J, leaving 5 bases between them. The CDR3 is CASSFSTYEQYF. The CDR3 DNA is TGTGCCAGCAGTTTCAGTACCTACGAGCAGTACTTC.

The chain joins TRBV5-4 to TRBJ1-2; weak D call: TRBD1 (5 bases). V was shortened by 4 bases and J by 0 bases, with 10 bases between the two germline ends. Germline V gene data show CDR1 as SGHNT and CDR2 as YYREEE (reference sequence). The CDR3 consists of 14 residues. CDR3 nucleotides: TGTGCCAGCAGCCCGGACATAGCTAACTATGGCTACACCTTC. Its translation: CASSPDIANYGYTF.

This chain links TRBV7-2 with TRBJ2-5; D is unresolved. The V end was cut by 1 base, the J end by 5 bases, with 8 bases between. Germline CDR1 SGHTA, CDR2 FQGNSA. This CDR3 contains 13 residues. The CDR3 reads CASSLDIIETQYF. In nucleotides, the CDR3 is TGTGCCAGCAGCTTAGACATCATCGAGACCCAGTACTTC. The full variable domain, its missing parts supplied by reference TRBV7-2 and TRBJ2-5, is GAGVSQSPSNKVTEKGKDVELRCDPISGHTALYWYRQSLGQGLEFLIYFQGNSAPDKSGLPSDRFSAERTGGSVSTLTIQRTQQEDSAVYLCASSLDIIETQYFGPGTRLLVL.

The chain has TRBV19 and TRBJ2-7; TRBD2 agrees at 8 bases. V shed 3 bases, J shed 0 bases, and the junction held 7 bases outside the gene matches. This CDR3 has 16 residues. Germline V gene sequence: CDR1 LNHDA, CDR2 SQIVND (reference sequence). The CDR3 nucleotides are TGTGCCAGTAGTATCAGCGGGAGACGGAGCTCCTACGAGCAGTACTTC. Its protein product is CASSISGRRSSYEQYF.

The J gene is TRBJ2-7, the V gene TRBV20-1; TRBD1 aligns across 7 bases. V lost 3 bases to trimming and J lost 6 bases; unmatched junction nucleotides: 14. The V gene's germline CDR1 is DFQATT and CDR2 SNEGSKA (reference sequence). The CDR3 sequence is 15 residues long. CDR3 in DNA: TGCAGTGCTAGTTCCACGACCAAAGGGGGCGCCGAGCAGTACTTC. As protein: CSASSTTKGGAEQYF.

The V and J genes are TRBV11-2 and TRBJ2-2; the D is unclear. The germline gives CDR1 SGHAT, CDR2 FQNNGV. Deletions cut 3 bases from V and 1 base from J, with 9 bases between. The CDR3 extends over 15 amino acids. The CDR3 bases are TGTGCCAGCAGCTTTGGCTCCAGGAACACCGGGGAGCTGTTTTTT. This gives the protein CASSFGSRNTGELFF.

This clone was observed a few times. The chain links TRBV18 to TRBJ1-6, with no clear D. Trimming removed 4 bases from V and 7 bases from J, with 14 bases in between. The length of the CDR3 is 15 residues. Germline V CDR1 and CDR2: KGHSH, LQKENI. CDR3 DNA sequence: TGTGCCAGCTCACAGATATTGTCGAGCAATTCACCCCTCCACTTT. This codes for CASSQILSSNSPLHF.

The chain has TRBV6-5 and TRBJ1-1; D ambiguous. The CDR3 covers 14 residues. Looked up from germline, CDR1 is MNHEY and CDR2 is SVGAGI. V gave up 7 bases and J gave up 0 bases, with 12 bases separating them. CDR3 loop: CASTPIRLNTEAFF. CDR3 coding DNA: TGTGCCAGCACCCCCATACGGTTGAACACTGAAGCTTTCTTT.

J is TRBJ1-1 and V is TRBV30; unclear D gene. Looked up from germline, CDR1 is GTSNPN and CDR2 is SVGIG (reference sequence). V dropped 2 bases and J dropped 1 base, with 5 bases sitting between them. This CDR3 region has 12 residues. The chain's CDR3 is CAWSQQNTEAFF. In nucleotides, the CDR3 is TGTGCCTGGAGTCAACAGAACACTGAAGCTTTCTTT. The full variable domain, with the rest looked up from reference TRBV30 and TRBJ1-1, is SQTIHQWPATLVQPVGSPLSLECTVEGTSNPNLYWYRQAAGRGLQLLFYSVGIGQISSEVPQNLSASRPQDRQFILSSKKLLLSDSGFYLCAWSQQNTEAFFGQGTRLTVV.

This clone was observed once. This rearrangement joins TRBV5-5 to TRBJ1-1; no definite D call. V was pared by 4 bases and J by 4 bases, with 20 bases between. CDR1 is SGHKS and CDR2 is YYEKEE in the germline V gene (reference sequence). The CDR3 length is 16 residues. The CDR3 nucleotides are TGTGCCAGCAGCCCTCTGGCCGGGGTTGAAGGCACTGAAGCTTTCTTT. It codes for CASSPLAGVEGTEAFF.

V usage is TRBV5-6 and J usage is TRBJ2-5; 8 bases fit TRBD2. The germline CDR1 and CDR2 sequences are SGHDT and YYEEEE. V lost 4 bases to trimming and J lost 6 bases; unmatched junction nucleotides: 2. The CDR3 totals 12 residues. CDR3 sequence reads: CASSRGGKTQYF. DNA for the CDR3: TGTGCCAGCAGCCGGGGGGGCAAGACCCAGTACTTC.

The chain recombines TRBV5-5 with TRBJ1-5; no reliable D call. V dropped 3 bases and J dropped 2 bases, with 6 bases sitting between them. From germline, CDR1 is SGHKS and CDR2 YYEKEE (reference sequence). This CDR3 is 13 amino acids long. CDR3 coding DNA: TGTGCCAGCAGCTACCGGGGCAATCAGCCCCAGCATTTT. Translating it yields CASSYRGNQPQHF.

The chain is built from TRBV19 and TRBJ2-3; 12 bases fit TRBD2. J lost 7 bases, V lost 3 bases, and 14 bases had no gene match. This CDR3 is built from 18 residues. Germline loops: CDR1 LNHDA, CDR2 SQIVND (reference sequence). Here the CDR3 reads CASSILLLAGGVIYTQYF. The CDR3 coding sequence is TGTGCCAGTAGTATTCTCTTGCTAGCGGGAGGGGTCATATATACGCAGTATTTT.

This clone was seen just once. This chain uses TRBV4-2 with TRBJ2-1; 12 bases align to TRBD2. After removal of 0 bases from V and 6 bases from J, the junction contained 6 bases not matched to a gene. CDR3 length: 17 amino acids. CDR1 and CDR2 (germline): LGHNA, YNFKEQ. The CDR3 loop is CASSQDETSGSLNEQFF. The CDR3 coding sequence is TGTGCCAGCAGCCAAGATGAGACTAGCGGGAGCCTCAATGAGCAGTTCTTC.